These 28 T cell receptor beta chains were all obtained from the same sample, sequenced in a study of T cell repertoires in cytomegalovirus infection. TCRdb analysed the reads with MiXCR anew, one entry per CDR3 protein. The sample lists some 100,000 distinct CDR3 sequences, less than 25% occurring once. The sample consisted of CD8+ T cells from PBMCs. The receptors were sampled from a human donor in good health (CMV status not recorded). Some clones in this sample may be carry-over from other donors' samples.

This clonotype was counted many times. CDR3 amino acids: CSAASGGLYGYTF. In DNA, the CDR3 is TGCAGTGCTGCTTCTGGGGGCCTCTATGGCTACACCTTC. The genes are TRBV20-1 and TRBJ1-2; possibly TRBD1 for D (6 bases). Germline V gene lookup returns CDR1 DFQATT and CDR2 SNEGSKA (reference sequence). V dropped 5 bases and J dropped 4 bases, with 14 bases sitting between them. This CDR3 region has 13 residues.

This clonotype was counted only a few times. The V call is TRBV11-2, the J call TRBJ2-2, with D perhaps matching TRBD1 or TRBD2 (5 bases each). Germline-derived CDR1 and CDR2 are SGHAT and FQNNGV. V was trimmed by 2 bases and J by 6 bases, leaving 10 bases between them. There are 14 residues in the CDR3. CDR3 residues: CASSLTGPAGELFF. The CDR3 DNA reads TGTGCCAGCAGCTTAACGGGGCCCGCCGGGGAGCTGTTTTTT.

This clonotype was recorded at least ten times. The rearrangement links TRBV7-9 to TRBJ2-2; D call uncertain. CDR3 length equals 13 residues. Germline assignment: CDR1 SEHNR and CDR2 FQNEAQ (reference sequence). V dropped 2 bases and J dropped 5 bases, with 6 bases sitting between them. The DNA for the CDR3 is TGTGCCAGCAGCTTATCAGGAACCGGGGAGCTGTTTTTT. Translated, it gives CASSLSGTGELFF.

V gene TRBV7-8 combines with J gene TRBJ1-2; perhaps TRBD1 as D (6 bases). Deletions cut 5 bases from V and 2 bases from J, with 18 bases between. This CDR3 region has 16 residues. Looked up from germline, CDR1 is SGHVS and CDR2 is FQNEAQ. Here the CDR3 reads CASSPSLQGRNYGYTF. For the CDR3, the DNA is TGTGCCAGCAGCCCTAGCTTACAGGGACGGAACTATGGCTACACCTTC.

The chain uses TRBV29-1 and TRBJ1-2; D is ambiguous. CDR3 length: 12 residues. Germline CDR1 and CDR2: SQVTM and ANQGSEA. The V gene lost 7 bases and the J gene lost 2 bases, with 11 bases spanning the gap. CDR3 bases: TGCAGCGGCGTTCTTGAGAACTATGGCTACACCTTC. Its translation: CSGVLENYGYTF.

The sample holds a few counts of this clonotype. The chain couples TRBV28 to TRBJ1-1; no firm D call. Germline CDR1 is MDHEN and CDR2 is SYDVKM. V gave up 5 bases and J gave up 1 base, with 8 bases separating them. The CDR3 loop spans 13 amino acids. CDR3 protein: CASSPLGNTEAFF. Here the CDR3 DNA reads TGTGCCAGCAGTCCCCTCGGGAACACTGAAGCTTTCTTT.

This clonotype was counted many times. V gene TRBV7-9 combines with J gene TRBJ2-5, with 10 positions matching TRBD1. V trimming: 2 bases; J trimming: 1 base; junction bases outside the gene matches: 10. CDR3 length: 18 amino acids. Germline CDR1 reads SEHNR; CDR2 reads FQNEAQ (reference sequence). CDR3 loop: CASSLPVGQGDPQETQYF. The CDR3 nucleotides read TGTGCCAGCAGCTTACCCGTTGGACAGGGGGACCCCCAAGAGACCCAGTACTTC. Complete variable domain (other parts from reference TRBV7-9 and TRBJ2-5): DTGVSQNPRHKITKRGQNVTFRCDPISEHNRLYWYRQTLGQGPEFLTYFQNEAQLEKSRLLSDRFSAERPKGSFSTLEIQRTEQGDSAMYLCASSLPVGQGDPQETQYFGPGTRLLVL.

This clonotype was counted ten times or more. V usage is TRBV9 and J usage is TRBJ1-5; D remains ambiguous. CDR1 and CDR2 (germline): SGDLS, YYNGEE. Trimming left V 0 bases short and J 0 bases short, with 7 bases between. The CDR3 totals 15 residues. The CDR3 bases are TGTGCCAGCAGCGTAGAAGGAAATAGCAATCAGCCCCAGCATTTT. Translated: CASSVEGNSNQPQHF.

This clonotype was counted at least ten times. This rearrangement joins TRBV14 to TRBJ1-1; D is uncertain. The V gene's germline CDR1 is SGHDN and CDR2 FVKESK. The CDR3 totals 16 residues. Trimming pared 0 bases from V and 4 bases from J, leaving 15 bases between. Here the CDR3 DNA reads TGTGCCAGCAGCCAAGAGTCGCAGGACGCGGGCACTGAAGCTTTCTTT. This codes for CASSQESQDAGTEAFF.

The sample holds a few counts of this clonotype. The chain couples TRBV5-6 to TRBJ2-3, with 7 bases fitting TRBD1. The germline CDR1 and CDR2 sequences are SGHDT and YYEEEE. J was trimmed by 1 base and V by 0 bases; bases with no gene match: 8. The CDR3 sequence is 17 residues long. In nucleotides, the CDR3 is TGTGCCAGCAGCTTGGAGGGCAGGGGGATTCGCACAGATACGCAGTATTTT. Translating gives CASSLEGRGIRTDTQYF.

In this sample, this clonotype turned up many times. The V gene is TRBV6-2 or TRBV6-3, the J gene TRBJ2-7; 7 positions match TRBD2. There are 18 residues in the CDR3. In germline, CDR1 is MNHEY, CDR2 SVGEGT. Trimming cost V 5 bases and J 0 bases; bases outside gene matches: 16. The DNA of the CDR3 is TGTGCCAGCAGTCCCCAAGGGATGCGGGAGTTACCCTCCTACGAGCAGTACTTC. Translating gives CASSPQGMRELPSYEQYF.

The chain joins TRBV6-2 or TRBV6-3 to TRBJ1-5; TRBD1 agrees at 8 bases. The CDR3 covers 14 residues. V lost 7 bases and J lost 5; bases outside the gene matches: 7. The germline gives CDR1 MNHEY, CDR2 SVGEGT. The CDR3: CASTIGQGHQPQHF. Here the CDR3 DNA reads TGTGCCAGCACCATCGGACAGGGACATCAGCCCCAGCATTTT.

This clonotype has just a few counts. This chain uses TRBV20-1 with TRBJ2-3; TRBD2 is a possible D gene (5 bases). The length of the CDR3 is 17 residues. CDR1 is DFQATT, CDR2 SNEGSKA, per germline (reference sequence). V lost 2 bases and J 0 bases, leaving 18 bases between the germline ends. The CDR3 coding sequence is TGCAGTGCTAGAAGCAGCGGAACACTTACTAGCACAGATACGCAGTATTTT. Its translation: CSARSSGTLTSTDTQYF.

This clonotype was counted between two and nine times. V and J are TRBV27 and TRBJ2-1; TRBD1 matches 7 bases. Germline V gives CDR1 MNHEY, CDR2 SMNVEV (reference sequence). CDR3 length: 14 amino acids. With 5 bases clipped from V and 9 bases from J, the junction kept 10 bases outside the gene matches. CDR3 in DNA: TGTGCCAGCAGTGAAAGGGGGCGTGGTGGTGAGCAGTTCTTC. Its protein is CASSERGRGGEQFF.

This clonotype was seen a handful of times. The chain links TRBV20-1 to TRBJ2-4; 9 bases are shared with TRBD1. The CDR3 length is 16 residues. From germline, CDR1 is DFQATT and CDR2 SNEGSKA (reference sequence). J gave up 3 bases and V 5 bases, and 11 bases lay outside the gene matches. The CDR3 here is CSAPRDRGRGKNIQYF. The CDR3 coding sequence is TGCAGTGCTCCCCGTGACAGGGGGAGAGGCAAAAACATTCAGTACTTC.

This rearrangement joins TRBV29-1 to TRBJ2-7; D perhaps matches TRBD1 (5 bases). Trimming pared 2 bases from V and 3 bases from J, leaving 14 bases between. Germline CDR1 SQVTM, CDR2 ANQGSEA. CDR3 length: 14 residues. CDR3 DNA: TGCAGCGTTGAAATGGGGCAGGGCGGCTACGAGCAGTACTTC. Encoded protein: CSVEMGQGGYEQYF.

The chain links TRBV7-2 to TRBJ1-1; TRBD1 is a possible D gene (5 bases). This CDR3 spans 15 amino acids. Germline V lookup: CDR1 SGHTA, CDR2 FQGNSA. V was shortened by 5 bases and J by 4 bases, with 17 bases between the two germline ends. The CDR3 sequence: CASSANEGTGTEAFF. CDR3 DNA sequence: TGTGCCAGCAGCGCCAACGAGGGGACGGGCACTGAAGCTTTCTTT.

The chain couples TRBV6-6 to TRBJ2-2; 8 bases are a match to TRBD2. The germline V gene has CDR1 MNHNY and CDR2 SVGAGI (reference sequence). The CDR3 is 18 amino acids. Trimming cost V 2 bases and J 0 bases; bases outside gene matches: 8. This CDR3 is CASSYLGPSGPNTGELFF. As DNA, the CDR3 is TGTGCCAGCAGTTACCTTGGGCCTAGCGGGCCGAACACCGGGGAGCTGTTTTTT.

The chain combines TRBV10-2 with TRBJ2-7; 10 bases line up with TRBD2. Germline CDR1 reads WSHSY; CDR2 reads SAAADI. Trimming at V came to 3 bases and at J to 5 bases, leaving 7 bases not matched to a gene. The CDR3 consists of 15 residues. CDR3 sequence: CASSESGRAPHEQYF. CDR3 in DNA: TGCGCCAGCAGTGAAAGCGGGAGGGCCCCCCACGAGCAGTACTTC.

The chain links TRBV6-2 or TRBV6-3 to TRBJ1-2; possible D gene TRBD1, 6 bases. V lost 8 bases and J 1 base, leaving 17 bases between the germline ends. The CDR3 is 15 amino acids. Germline CDR1 is MNHEY and CDR2 is SVGEGT. The CDR3 loop reads CASRTVGIINYGYTF. DNA of the CDR3: TGTGCCAGCCGGACAGTCGGTATTATTAACTATGGCTACACCTTC.

Only a few counts were recorded for this clonotype. This chain connects TRBV24-1 to TRBJ2-3; no reliable D call. The CDR3 has 15 amino acids. V was shortened by 3 bases and J by 2 bases, with 11 bases between the two germline ends. Germline CDR1 KGHDR, CDR2 SFDVKD. CDR3 nucleotide sequence: TGTGCCACCAGTGATCGTCAGGCAGTCACAGATACGCAGTATTTT. This translates into CATSDRQAVTDTQYF.

The chain uses TRBV4-3 and TRBJ2-1, with 9 positions matching TRBD1. Germline V gene lookup returns CDR1 LGHNA and CDR2 YSLEER. This CDR3 has 17 amino acids. The junction had 10 bases not matched to a gene; V was cut back by 0 bases and J by 7 bases. The CDR3 region has the DNA TGCGCCAGCAGCCAAGAAGAGAACAGGGGGCTTGGGAATGAGCAGTTCTTC. This translates into CASSQEENRGLGNEQFF.

The sample holds a few counts of this clonotype. As DNA, the CDR3 is TGTGCCAGCAGCTCGTCGGATGCAACTAATGAAAAACTGTTTTTT. Translation: CASSSSDATNEKLFF. This chain connects TRBV5-5 to TRBJ1-4; D is unclear. V lost 3 bases and J 0 bases, leaving 9 bases between the germline ends. Germline V gives CDR1 SGHKS, CDR2 YYEKEE (reference sequence). The CDR3 length is 15 residues.

This clonotype was recorded a few times. The J gene is TRBJ2-6, the V gene TRBV5-1; D might be TRBD1 or TRBD2, each matching 5 bases. Germline V gene data show CDR1 as SGHRS and CDR2 as YFSETQ. V lost 0 bases to trimming and J lost 0 bases, with 13 bases between them. This CDR3 region has 18 residues. The CDR3 loop reads CASSLVGDGGSGANVLTF. CDR3 DNA sequence: TGCGCCAGCAGCTTGGTTGGGGACGGCGGCTCTGGGGCCAACGTCCTGACTTTC.

Worth noting for this clonotype: Being one base from a much bigger clone, this may be a read error. V gene TRBV7-2 combines with J gene TRBJ2-1; TRBD2 aligns across 7 bases. Unmatched junction bases numbered 7, after V lost 3 bases and J lost 5 bases. This CDR3 contains 15 residues. Per the germline V gene, CDR1 is SGHTA and CDR2 is FQGNSA. CDR3 sequence: CASSFLAGYHNEQFF. The CDR3, as DNA: TGTGCCAGCAGCTTCTTAGCGGGCTACCACAATGAGCAGTTCTTC.

This clonotype has ten or more counts. The chain employs TRBV7-2 and TRBJ2-5, with 10 bases identical to TRBD2. V gave up 3 bases and J gave up 2 bases; unmatched junction bases: 12. This CDR3 is built from 18 residues. Germline CDR1 is SGHTA and CDR2 is FQGNSA. The CDR3 DNA follows: TGTGCCAGCAGCTTTGTGTCTAGCGGGAGACCTCGTCAAGAGACCCAGTACTTC. Encoded protein: CASSFVSSGRPRQETQYF.

This clonotype was counted between two and nine times. The V and J genes are TRBV7-9 and TRBJ1-1; tentatively, D is TRBD1 (6 bases). The germline gives CDR1 SEHNR, CDR2 FQNEAQ (reference sequence). Trimming left V 6 bases short and J 0 bases short, with 8 bases between. This CDR3 region has 13 residues. The CDR3 bases are TGTGCCAGCAGGCGACAGGTGAACACTGAAGCTTTCTTT. Its translation: CASRRQVNTEAFF.

This chain connects TRBV2 to TRBJ1-4, with D possibly matching TRBD1 (6 bases). V gave up 4 bases and J gave up 7 bases, with 10 bases separating them. Germline CDR1 reads SNHLY; CDR2 reads FYNNEI. The CDR3 consists of 13 residues. DNA of the CDR3: TGTGCCAGCAGTGCAAAGGGGGGTGAAAAACTGTTTTTT. Protein sequence: CASSAKGGEKLFF.